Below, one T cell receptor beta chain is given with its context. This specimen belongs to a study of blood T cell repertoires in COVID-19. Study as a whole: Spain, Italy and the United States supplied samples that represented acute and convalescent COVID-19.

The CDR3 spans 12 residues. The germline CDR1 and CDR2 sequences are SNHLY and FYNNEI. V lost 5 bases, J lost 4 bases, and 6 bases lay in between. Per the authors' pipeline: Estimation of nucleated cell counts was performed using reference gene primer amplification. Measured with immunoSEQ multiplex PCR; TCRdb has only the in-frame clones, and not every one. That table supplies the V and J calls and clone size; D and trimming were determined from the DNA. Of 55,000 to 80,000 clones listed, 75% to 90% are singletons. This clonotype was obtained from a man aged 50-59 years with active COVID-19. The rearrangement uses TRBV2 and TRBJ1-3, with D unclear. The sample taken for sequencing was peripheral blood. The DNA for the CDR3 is TGTGCCAGCAGTACAACAGGAAACACCATATATTTT. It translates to CASSTTGNTIYF.